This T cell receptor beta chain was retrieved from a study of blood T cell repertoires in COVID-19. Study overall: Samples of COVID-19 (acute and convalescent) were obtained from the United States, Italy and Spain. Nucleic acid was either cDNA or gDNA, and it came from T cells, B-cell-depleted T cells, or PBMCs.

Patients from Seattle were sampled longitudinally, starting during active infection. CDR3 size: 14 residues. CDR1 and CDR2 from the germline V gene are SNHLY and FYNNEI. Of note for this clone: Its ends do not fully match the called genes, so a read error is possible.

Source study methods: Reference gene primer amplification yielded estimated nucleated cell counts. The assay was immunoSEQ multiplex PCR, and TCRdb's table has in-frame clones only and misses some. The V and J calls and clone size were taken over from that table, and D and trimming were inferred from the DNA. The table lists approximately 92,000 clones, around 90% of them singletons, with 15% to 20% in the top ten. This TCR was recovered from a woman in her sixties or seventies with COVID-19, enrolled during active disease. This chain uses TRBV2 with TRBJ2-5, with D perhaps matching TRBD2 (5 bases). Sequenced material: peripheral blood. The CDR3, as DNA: TGTGCCAGCAGTGACCCCCGGGGAAAAGAGGCCCAGTACTTC. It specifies CASSDPRGKEAQYF. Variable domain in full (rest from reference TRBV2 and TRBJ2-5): EPEVTQTPSHQVTQMGQEVILRCVPISNHLYFYWYRQILGQKVEFLVSFYNNEISEKSEIFDDQFSVERPDGSNFTLKIRSTKLEDSAMYFCASSDPRGKEAQYFGPGTRLLVL.